Below are 5 T cell receptor beta chains sequenced from a single sample in a study of blood T cell repertoires in COVID-19. Here immunoSEQ multiplex PCR was the method, and the copy in TCRdb shows in-frame clones only, minus some. This table has 150,000 to 200,000 clones, approximately 88% appearing once. The sequenced sample was peripheral blood. The receptor source for this set is a woman aged 40 to 50 with COVID-19, enrolled during active disease.

V usage is TRBV28 and J usage is TRBJ1-5, with TRBD1 as a possible D gene (5 bases). Trimming removed 3 bases from V and 2 bases from J, with 11 bases in between. The CDR3 covers 15 residues. CDR1 is MDHEN, CDR2 SYDVKM, per germline. CDR3 protein: CASSFSGGGNQPQHF. For the CDR3, the DNA is TGTGCCAGCAGTTTCTCGGGGGGTGGCAATCAGCCCCAGCATTTT.

The rearrangement joins TRBV6-2 or TRBV6-3 to TRBJ2-3; no firm D call. The germline V and J ends were trimmed by 7 bases and 2 bases, with 19 bases remaining between them. The CDR3 contains 16 residues. CDR1 and CDR2 from the germline V gene are MNHEY and SVGEGT. CDR3 sequence (DNA): TGTGCCAGCACCCCCGCACCGACTGCGAACACAGATACGCAGTATTTT. Amino acids: CASTPAPTANTDTQYF.

V usage is TRBV14 and J usage is TRBJ2-3; possible D gene TRBD1, 5 bases. The CDR3 contains 13 residues. V lost 3 bases and J 12 bases, leaving 16 bases between the germline ends. The germline V gene encodes CDR1 SGHDN and CDR2 FVKESK. The CDR3 DNA sequence: TGTGCCAGCAGCCATAACGCAGGGCAAGTCCAGTATTTT. It specifies CASSHNAGQVQYF. Drawing the rest from reference TRBV14 and TRBJ2-3, the complete variable domain is EAGVTQFPSHSVIEKGQTVTLRCDPISGHDNLYWYRRVMGKEIKFLLHFVKESKQDESGMPNNRFLAERTGGTYSTLKVQPAELEDSGVYFCASSHNAGQVQYFGPGTRLTVL.

The rearrangement joins TRBV5-4 to TRBJ2-3; 7 nucleotides align to TRBD2. The CDR3 is 16 amino acids. Germline trimming cut 0 bases from V and 1 base from J; bases unmatched to any gene: 5. In germline, CDR1 is SGHNT, CDR2 YYREEE (reference sequence). CDR3 in DNA: TGTGCCAGCAGCTTGGTTGGCGGGAGCCGCACAGATACGCAGTATTTT. Amino acid sequence: CASSLVGGSRTDTQYF. Drawing the rest from reference TRBV5-4 and TRBJ2-3, the complete variable domain is ETGVTQSPTHLIKTRGQQVTLRCSSQSGHNTVSWYQQALGQGPQFIFQYYREEENGRGNFPPRFSGLQFPNYSSELNVNALELDDSALYLCASSLVGGSRTDTQYFGPGTRLTVL.

The CDR3 DNA is TGTGCCAGCACCGGTCGGACAGGGGCTAAGTCAACTAATGAAAAACTGTTTTTT. As protein: CASTGRTGAKSTNEKLFF. The V and J genes are TRBV28 and TRBJ1-4; 9 bases are shared with TRBD1. The CDR3 totals 18 residues. V lost 7 bases, J lost 0 bases, and 12 bases stayed unmatched. Per the germline V gene, CDR1 is MDHEN and CDR2 is SYDVKM.